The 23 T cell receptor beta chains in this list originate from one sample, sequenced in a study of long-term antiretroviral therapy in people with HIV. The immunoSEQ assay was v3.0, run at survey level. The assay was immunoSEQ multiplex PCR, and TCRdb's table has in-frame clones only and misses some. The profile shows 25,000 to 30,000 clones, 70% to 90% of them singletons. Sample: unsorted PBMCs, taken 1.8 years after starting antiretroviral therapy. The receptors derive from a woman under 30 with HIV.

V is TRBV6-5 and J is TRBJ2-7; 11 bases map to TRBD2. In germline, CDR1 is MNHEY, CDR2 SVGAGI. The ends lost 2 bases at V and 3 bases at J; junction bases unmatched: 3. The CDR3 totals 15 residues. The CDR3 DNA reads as TGTGCCAGCAGTTACGCCGGGACTAGCGGCTACGAGCAGTACTTC. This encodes CASSYAGTSGYEQYF.

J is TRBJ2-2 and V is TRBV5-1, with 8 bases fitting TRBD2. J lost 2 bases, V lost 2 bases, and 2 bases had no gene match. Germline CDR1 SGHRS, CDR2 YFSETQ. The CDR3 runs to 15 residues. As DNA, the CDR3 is TGCGCCAGCAGCTTATGGACTAGCAACACCGGGGAGCTGTTTTTT. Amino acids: CASSLWTSNTGELFF. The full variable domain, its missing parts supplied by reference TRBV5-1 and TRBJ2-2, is KAGVTQTPRYLIKTRGQQVTLSCSPISGHRSVSWYQQTPGQGLQFLFEYFSETQRNKGNFPGRFSGRQFSNSRSEMNVSTLELGDSALYLCASSLWTSNTGELFFGEGSRLTVL.

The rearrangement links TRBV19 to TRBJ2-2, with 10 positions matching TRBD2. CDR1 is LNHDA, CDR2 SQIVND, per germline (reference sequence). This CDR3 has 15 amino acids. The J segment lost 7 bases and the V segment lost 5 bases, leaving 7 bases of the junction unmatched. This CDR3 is CASSASGRGNGELFF. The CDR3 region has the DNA TGTGCCAGTAGTGCTAGCGGGAGAGGGAACGGGGAGCTGTTTTTT.

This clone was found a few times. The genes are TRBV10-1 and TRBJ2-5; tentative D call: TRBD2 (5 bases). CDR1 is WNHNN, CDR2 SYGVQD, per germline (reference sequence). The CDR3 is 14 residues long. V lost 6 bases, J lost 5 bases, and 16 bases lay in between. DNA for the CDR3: TGCGCCAGCAGAGGAAAGGGCGGAGGCGAGACCCAGTACTTC. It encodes CASRGKGGGETQYF.

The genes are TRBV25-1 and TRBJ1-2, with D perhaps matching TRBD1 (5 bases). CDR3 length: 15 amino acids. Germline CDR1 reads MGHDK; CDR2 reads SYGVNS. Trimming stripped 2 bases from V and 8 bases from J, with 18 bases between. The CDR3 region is CASSEGGGALGGYTF. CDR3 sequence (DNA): TGTGCCAGCAGTGAAGGGGGAGGGGCCCTGGGGGGCTACACCTTC.

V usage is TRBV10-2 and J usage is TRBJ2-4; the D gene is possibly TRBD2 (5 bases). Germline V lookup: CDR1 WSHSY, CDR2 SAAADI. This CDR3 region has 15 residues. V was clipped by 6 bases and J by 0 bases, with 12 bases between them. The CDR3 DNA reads TGCGCCAGCAGGTCGACGAGGGAAGCCAAAAACATTCAGTACTTC. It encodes CASRSTREAKNIQYF.

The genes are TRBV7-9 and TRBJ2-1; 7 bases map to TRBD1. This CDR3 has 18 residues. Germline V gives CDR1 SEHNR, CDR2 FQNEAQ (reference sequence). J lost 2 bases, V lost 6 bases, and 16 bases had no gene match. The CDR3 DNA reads TGTGCCAGCAGGTTACCCACTACAGGGGAAGGAGCCTACAATGAGCAGTTCTTC. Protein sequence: CASRLPTTGEGAYNEQFF.

CDR3 coding DNA: TGTGCCAGCAGTTTCCCACCGACGGGTTATGGCTACACCTTC. It encodes CASSFPPTGYGYTF. The chain employs TRBV28 and TRBJ1-2; no definite D call. CDR1 and CDR2 from the germline V gene are MDHEN and SYDVKM. This CDR3 region has 14 residues. V dropped 3 bases and J dropped 5 bases, with 13 bases sitting between them.

DNA of the CDR3: TGTGCCAGCAGCTTGCTCTGGGGGATTGAGACCCAGTACTTC. Protein sequence: CASSLLWGIETQYF. The rearrangement links TRBV5-6 to TRBJ2-5; TRBD1 or TRBD2 may be the D gene (5 bases each). The CDR3 sequence is 14 residues long. Trimming removed 1 base from V and 5 bases from J, with 12 bases in between. Per germline, CDR1 SGHDT and CDR2 YYEEEE.

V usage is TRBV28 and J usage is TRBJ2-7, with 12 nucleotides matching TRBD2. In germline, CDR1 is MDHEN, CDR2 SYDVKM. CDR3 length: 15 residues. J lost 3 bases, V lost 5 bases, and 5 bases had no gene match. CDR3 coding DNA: TGTGCCAGCAGTACTCGGACTAGCGGGATCTACGAGCAGTACTTC. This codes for CASSTRTSGIYEQYF.

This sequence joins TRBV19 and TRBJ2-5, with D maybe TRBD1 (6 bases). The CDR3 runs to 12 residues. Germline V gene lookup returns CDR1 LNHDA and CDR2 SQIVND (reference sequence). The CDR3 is CATGFPPETQYF. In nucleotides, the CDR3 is TGTGCGACAGGTTTTCCGCCGGAGACCCAGTACTTC.

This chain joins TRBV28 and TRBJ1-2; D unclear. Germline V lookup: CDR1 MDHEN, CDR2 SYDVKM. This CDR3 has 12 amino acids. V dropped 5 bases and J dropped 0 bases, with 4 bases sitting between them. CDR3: CASSLANYGYTF. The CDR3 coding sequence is TGTGCCAGCAGTCTAGCTAACTATGGCTACACCTTC.

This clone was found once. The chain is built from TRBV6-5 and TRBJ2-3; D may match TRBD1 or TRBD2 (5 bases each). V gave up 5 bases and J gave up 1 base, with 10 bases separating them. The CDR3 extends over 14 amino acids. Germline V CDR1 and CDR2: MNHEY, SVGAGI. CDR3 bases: TGTGCCAGCAGTCTGAGGGGCGGCACAGATACGCAGTATTTT. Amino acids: CASSLRGGTDTQYF.

The CDR3, as DNA: TGTGCCAGCAGCGTAGATTGGAATCAGCCCCAGCATTTT. Its translation is CASSVDWNQPQHF. The chain has TRBV9 and TRBJ1-5; no clear D gene. From germline, CDR1 is SGDLS and CDR2 YYNGEE. CDR3 length: 13 residues. Trimming stripped 0 bases from V and 4 bases from J, with 5 bases between.

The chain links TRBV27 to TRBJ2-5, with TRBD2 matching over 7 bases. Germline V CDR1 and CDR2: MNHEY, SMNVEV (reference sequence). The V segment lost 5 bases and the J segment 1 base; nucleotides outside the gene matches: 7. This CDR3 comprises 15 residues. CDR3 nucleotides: TGTGCCAGCAGTCCGCTATGGGAGGGCCAAGAGACCCAGTACTTC. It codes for CASSPLWEGQETQYF.

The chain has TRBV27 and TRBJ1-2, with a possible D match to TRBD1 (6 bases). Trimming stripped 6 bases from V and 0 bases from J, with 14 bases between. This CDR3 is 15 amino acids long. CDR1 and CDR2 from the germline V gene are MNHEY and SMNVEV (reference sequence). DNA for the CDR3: TGTGCCAGCAGCGAGGACAGCCAAGCTAACTATGGCTACACCTTC. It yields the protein CASSEDSQANYGYTF.

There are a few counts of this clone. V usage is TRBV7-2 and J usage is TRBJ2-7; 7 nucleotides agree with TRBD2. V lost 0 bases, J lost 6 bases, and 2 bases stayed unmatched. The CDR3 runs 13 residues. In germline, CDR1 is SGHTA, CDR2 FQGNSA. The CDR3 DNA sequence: TGTGCCAGCAGCTTAGCCCGCGGGGGCGAGCAGTACTTC. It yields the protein CASSLARGGEQYF.

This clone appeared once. The CDR3 sequence is CATSRATSGTYEQYF. CDR3 bases: TGTGCCACCAGCAGAGCAACTAGCGGAACCTACGAGCAGTACTTC. The chain carries TRBV15 and TRBJ2-7; TRBD2 matches at 8 bases. The CDR3 sequence is 15 residues long. Germline V gives CDR1 LNHNV, CDR2 YYDKDF (reference sequence). The junction had 4 bases not matched to a gene; V was cut back by 1 base and J by 2 bases. Together with reference TRBV15 and TRBJ2-7, the CDR3 gives the full variable domain: DAMVIQNPRYQVTQFGKPVTLSCSQTLNHNVMYWYQQKSSQAPKLLFHYYDKDFNNEADTPDNFQSRRPNTSFCFLDIRSPGLGDTAMYLCATSRATSGTYEQYFGPGTRLTVT.

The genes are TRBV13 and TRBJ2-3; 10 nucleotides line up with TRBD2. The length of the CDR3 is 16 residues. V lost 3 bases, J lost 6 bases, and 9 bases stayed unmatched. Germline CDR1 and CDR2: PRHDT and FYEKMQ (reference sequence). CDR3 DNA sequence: TGTGCCAGCAGCTTGGGGAAAGCGGGAGGGCCCGATACGCAGTATTTT. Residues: CASSLGKAGGPDTQYF.

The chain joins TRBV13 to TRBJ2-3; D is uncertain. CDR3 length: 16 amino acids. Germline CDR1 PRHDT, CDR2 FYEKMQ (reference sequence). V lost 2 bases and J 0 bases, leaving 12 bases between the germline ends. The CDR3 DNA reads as TGTGCCAGCAGCTTAAAACTCACCACTAGCACAGATACGCAGTATTTT. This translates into CASSLKLTTSTDTQYF.

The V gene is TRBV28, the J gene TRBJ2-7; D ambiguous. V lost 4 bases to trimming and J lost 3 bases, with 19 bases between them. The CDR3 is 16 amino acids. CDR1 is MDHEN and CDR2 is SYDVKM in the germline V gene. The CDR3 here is CASSSPSGPVGYEQYF. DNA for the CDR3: TGTGCCAGCAGTTCCCCCTCAGGACCCGTCGGCTACGAGCAGTACTTC.

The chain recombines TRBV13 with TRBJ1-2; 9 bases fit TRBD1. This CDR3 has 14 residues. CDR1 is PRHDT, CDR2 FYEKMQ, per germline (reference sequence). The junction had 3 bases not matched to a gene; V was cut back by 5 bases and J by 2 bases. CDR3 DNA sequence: TGTGCCAGCAGCAGCGGGACAGGGAACTATGGCTACACCTTC. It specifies CASSSGTGNYGYTF. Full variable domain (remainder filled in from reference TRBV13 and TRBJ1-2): AAGVIQSPRHLIKEKRETATLKCYPIPRHDTVYWYQQGPGQDPQFLISFYEKMQSDKGSIPDRFSAQQFSDYHSELNMSSLELGDSALYFCASSSGTGNYGYTFGSGTRLTVV.

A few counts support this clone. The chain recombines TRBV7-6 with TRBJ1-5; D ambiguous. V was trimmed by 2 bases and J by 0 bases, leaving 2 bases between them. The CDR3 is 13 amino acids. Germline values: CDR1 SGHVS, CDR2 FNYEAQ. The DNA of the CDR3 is TGTGCCAGCAGCTTAAGTAGCAATCAGCCCCAGCATTTT. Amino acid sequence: CASSLSSNQPQHF.